The 20 T cell receptor beta chains presented below share a single source sample, sequenced in a study of regulatory T cells in long-lasting Graves disease. As to time point: newly diagnosed GD, antithyroid drugs for less than 3 months. Preparation of the TCR library used RNA extracted from PBMCs. Arm-PCR with iRepertoire HTBI primers amplified the CDR3 regions for these TCR beta libraries. MiXCR was run by TCRdb on the multiplex PCR reads, yielding one entry per CDR3 protein. The data contain about 520,000 distinct CDR3 sequences, around 13% of them seen just once; the ten biggest clones take up about 8.3%. These data were also reused for a study on T cells in Graves' hyperthyroidism and ophthalmopathy.

The source was peripheral blood mononuclear cells (PBMCs), collected at new diagnosis, from a patient treated with antithyroid drugs. These receptors all come from a young woman with Graves disease.

There are a few counts of this clonotype. V gene TRBV4-2 combines with J gene TRBJ2-1; TRBD2 might be the D (5 bases). V lost 0 bases to trimming and J lost 3 bases, with 12 bases between them. The CDR3 covers 16 residues. CDR1 and CDR2 (germline): LGHNA, YNFKEQ. CDR3 loop: CASSQDRETHYNEQFF. CDR3 nucleotides: TGTGCCAGCAGCCAAGATAGGGAGACCCACTACAATGAGCAGTTCTTC.

This clonotype has a count of ten or more. This chain links TRBV6-1 with TRBJ1-1, with D possibly being TRBD1 (6 bases). The CDR3 length is 13 residues. V dropped 8 bases and J dropped 5 bases, with 15 bases sitting between them. Germline loops: CDR1 MNHNS, CDR2 SASEGT. CDR3 residues: CASAGEVGTEAFF. In nucleotides, the CDR3 is TGTGCCAGCGCAGGGGAAGTGGGTACTGAAGCTTTCTTT.

The sample holds many counts of this clonotype. This CDR3 reads CASSLTPGQGTEAFF. In nucleotides, the CDR3 is TGCGCCAGCAGCTTGACTCCCGGACAGGGCACTGAAGCTTTCTTT. The V and J genes are TRBV5-1 and TRBJ1-1, with TRBD1 matching 8 bases. The trim removed 1 base at V and 4 bases at J, leaving 6 bases unmatched. The CDR3 consists of 15 residues. CDR1 SGHRS and CDR2 YFSETQ come from the germline V gene.

This clonotype occurred once. The chain is built from TRBV12-3 or TRBV12-4 and TRBJ2-2; D gene unclear. Between the trimmed V and J ends, which lost 6 bases and 1 base, there was a span of 9 bases. CDR3 size: 14 residues. This chain's CDR3 is CASSSVGNTGELFF. The CDR3 nucleotides read TGTGCCAGCAGCTCGGTGGGGAACACCGGGGAGCTGTTTTTT.

This clonotype was observed at least ten times. The chain employs TRBV29-1 and TRBJ2-3; TRBD2 might be the D (6 bases). CDR1 and CDR2 from the germline V gene are SQVTM and ANQGSEA. The CDR3 has 16 residues. Trimming shortened V by 4 bases and J by 0 bases, and 17 bases separated the two germline ends. As DNA, the CDR3 is TGCAGCGTTGGCGACCCCCAGGCGGGGAGCACAGATACGCAGTATTTT. Encoded protein: CSVGDPQAGSTDTQYF.

This clonotype was counted ten times or more. This rearrangement joins TRBV25-1 to TRBJ1-2; D call uncertain. The CDR3 contains 12 residues. CDR1 and CDR2 from the germline V gene are MGHDK and SYGVNS. The V end was cut by 7 bases, the J end by 3 bases, with 9 bases between. CDR3 loop: CASTGPDYGYTF. Written as DNA, the CDR3 is TGTGCCAGCACTGGGCCTGACTATGGCTACACCTTC.

This clonotype was seen a few times. This chain joins TRBV20-1 and TRBJ2-7; 8 bases agree with TRBD2. Losses at the gene ends were 1 base for V and 1 base for J; bases not matched to a gene: 6. Per the germline V gene, CDR1 is DFQATT and CDR2 is SNEGSKA (reference sequence). CDR3 size: 15 residues. The CDR3 sequence: CSARAVLAASYEQYF. CDR3 bases: TGCAGTGCTAGAGCCGTACTAGCGGCATCCTACGAGCAGTACTTC.

This clonotype has a count of ten or more. The chain couples TRBV7-2 to TRBJ2-5; 8 bases match TRBD1. Per germline, CDR1 SGHTA and CDR2 FQGNSA. Losses at the gene ends were 3 bases for V and 5 bases for J; bases not matched to a gene: 8. The CDR3 extends over 15 amino acids. CDR3 sequence (DNA): TGTGCCAGCAGCTTCTGGACAGGGTGGAGGGAGACCCAGTACTTC. It codes for CASSFWTGWRETQYF. Based on the CDR3 plus reference TRBV7-2 and TRBJ2-5, the full variable domain is GAGVSQSPSNKVTEKGKDVELRCDPISGHTALYWYRQSLGQGLEFLIYFQGNSAPDKSGLPSDRFSAERTGGSVSTLTIQRTQQEDSAVYLCASSFWTGWRETQYFGPGTRLLVL.

This clonotype was detected ten times or more. The chain uses TRBV5-1 and TRBJ2-3; D remains unclear. The CDR3 sequence is 12 residues long. V gave up 5 bases and J gave up 8 bases, with 12 bases separating them. Germline CDR1 reads SGHRS; CDR2 reads YFSETQ. This CDR3 is CASSFDQSTQYF. In DNA form, the CDR3 reads TGCGCCAGCAGTTTTGACCAAAGTACGCAGTATTTT.

This clonotype was seen a handful of times. The chain has TRBV20-1 and TRBJ1-1; no firm D call. CDR3 size: 15 residues. V lost 4 bases and J lost 1, with 16 bases in between. CDR1 and CDR2 (germline): DFQATT, SNEGSKA (reference sequence). In nucleotides, the CDR3 is TGCAGTGCTAAACGGGCCAATCTTAGGAACACTGAAGCTTTCTTT. Protein sequence: CSAKRANLRNTEAFF.

This clonotype has more than one count but fewer than ten. The CDR3 region is CASSQGGASNEQFF. The DNA of the CDR3 is TGTGCCAGCAGCCAAGGGGGGGCTAGCAATGAGCAGTTCTTC. The chain is built from TRBV4-2 and TRBJ2-1, with D possibly being TRBD1 or TRBD2 (6 bases each). V shed 1 base and J shed 6 bases, with 10 bases lying between them. Looked up from germline, CDR1 is LGHNA and CDR2 is YNFKEQ. The length of the CDR3 is 14 residues.

To note about this clonotype: It may be a read error: a sequence one base away is much more abundant. V and J are TRBV20-1 and TRBJ2-2; perhaps TRBD2 as D (6 bases). From germline, CDR1 is DFQATT and CDR2 SNEGSKA (reference sequence). The CDR3 is made up of 12 amino acids. The CDR3 loop reads CSARRSTGGLFF. The CDR3 coding sequence is TGCAGTGCTAGGAGAAGCACCGGGGGGCTGTTTTTT.

This clonotype has only a few counts. Compared with germline, one end of the junction differs, possibly owing to a read error. The chain recombines TRBV19 with TRBJ1-1, with D tentatively TRBD1 (5 bases). The germline CDR1 and CDR2 sequences are LNHDA and SQIVND (reference sequence). The CDR3 runs to 14 residues. The CDR3 spells CASGISRGITEAFF. CDR3 nucleotides: TGTGCCAGTGGTATCTCACGGGGCATCACTGAAGCTTTCTTT.

The chain is built from TRBV30 and TRBJ1-2; unclear D gene. The V end was cut by 3 bases, the J end by 11 bases, with 16 bases between. The CDR3 has 12 residues. In germline, CDR1 is GTSNPN, CDR2 SVGIG (reference sequence). Written as DNA, the CDR3 is TGTGCCTGGAGGTACTCCCCTGGACTTTACACCTTC. The encoded protein is CAWRYSPGLYTF. Filled out from reference TRBV30 and TRBJ1-2, the complete variable domain reads SQTIHQWPATLVQPVGSPLSLECTVEGTSNPNLYWYRQAAGRGLQLLFYSVGIGQISSEVPQNLSASRPQDRQFILSSKKLLLSDSGFYLCAWRYSPGLYTFGSGTRLTVV.

This clonotype has at least ten counts. V is TRBV5-6 and J is TRBJ2-7, with TRBD1 as a possible D gene (5 bases). Germline V gene lookup returns CDR1 SGHDT and CDR2 YYEEEE. The CDR3 runs to 15 residues. V lost 2 bases and J lost 0, with 12 bases in between. CDR3 DNA sequence: TGTGCCAGCAGCTTTAAGGGGCCCCTCTCCTACGAGCAGTACTTC. It is translated as CASSFKGPLSYEQYF.

Many counts were recorded for this clonotype. The chain is built from TRBV3-1 and TRBJ2-3, with D perhaps matching TRBD2 (5 bases). The CDR3 runs to 15 residues. Germline assignment: CDR1 LGHDT and CDR2 YNNKEL (reference sequence). Trimming took 1 base from V and 6 from J, leaving 14 bases between them. The CDR3 spells CASSQAGRGRDTQYF. The CDR3 DNA is TGTGCCAGCAGCCAAGCCGGACGGGGAAGGGATACGCAGTATTTT.

This clonotype was seen ten or more times. This sequence joins TRBV20-1 and TRBJ1-1, with a tentative D call TRBD1 (5 bases). V gave up 5 bases and J gave up 5 bases, with 15 bases separating them. This CDR3 has 13 residues. Germline CDR1 reads DFQATT; CDR2 reads SNEGSKA (reference sequence). CDR3 region: CSAPTFWGTEAFF. In DNA, the CDR3 is TGCAGTGCTCCGACCTTTTGGGGGACTGAAGCTTTCTTT.

This clonotype was seen many times. The chain uses TRBV7-2 and TRBJ2-7; no definite D call. The CDR3 has 13 amino acids. V lost 3 bases and J lost 6, with 12 bases in between. Looked up from germline, CDR1 is SGHTA and CDR2 is FQGNSA. The CDR3 coding sequence is TGTGCCAGCAGCTTCAGTTGGGTCGGCGAGCAGTACTTC. Protein sequence: CASSFSWVGEQYF.

The table lists this clonotype with a few counts. The chain carries TRBV28 and TRBJ2-2; D gene unclear. Trimming removed 6 bases at V and 4 bases at J, with 9 bases between. Germline V CDR1 and CDR2: MDHEN, SYDVKM. The CDR3 runs to 13 residues. The CDR3 bases are TGTGCCAGCAGCTTCCCCCGCACCGGGGAGCTGTTTTTT. The encoded protein is CASSFPRTGELFF.

The V call is TRBV20-1, the J call TRBJ1-4; 7 bases align to TRBD1. From germline, CDR1 is DFQATT and CDR2 SNEGSKA (reference sequence). The CDR3 has 12 amino acids. Germline trimming cut 6 bases from V and 7 bases from J; bases unmatched to any gene: 5. The CDR3 sequence is CSAQGGVEKLFF. CDR3 in DNA: TGCAGTGCGCAGGGGGGCGTTGAAAAACTGTTTTTT.